This T cell receptor (beta chain) was found in a study of T cells after yellow fever vaccination. Comment on this clonotype: Its antigen is as yet unknown.

Study-wide results and caveats: After the booster, over 95% of CD4 and about nine tenths of CD8 primary-response clones were re-detected.

The study made its TCR cDNA through 5'RACE template switching. That step introduced a universal primer site along with UMIs. One entry per CDR3 protein results from TCRdb running MiXCR on the 5' RACE reads. The sample carries some 600,000 distinct CDR3 sequences, about a sixth recorded once. The receptor's source is a man younger than 35 who received the YFV17D yellow fever vaccine. The sequences come from PBMCs, collected 5 to 6 days after the first yellow fever vaccination.

In DNA, the CDR3 is TGTGCCACCAGTGATCCCTCGGCAGGGAGTTACAATGAGCAGTTCTTC. Translating it yields CATSDPSAGSYNEQFF. The chain joins TRBV24-1 to TRBJ2-1, with D possibly called TRBD1 or TRBD2 (5 bases each). The CDR3 is 16 residues long. CDR1 KGHDR and CDR2 SFDVKD come from the germline V gene. The V end was cut by 3 bases, the J end by 4 bases, with 15 bases between.